Listed here is a single TCR beta chain. This CDR3 is built from 18 residues. Germline V gene sequence: CDR1 SGDLS, CDR2 YYNGEE. V shed 3 bases, J shed 1 base, and the junction held 12 bases outside the gene matches. The sample is drawn from a study of PD-L1 blockade in urothelial cancer. Time point given: pretreatment peripheral blood. TCRdb keeps only in-frame clones here, not all; method: immunoSEQ multiplex PCR. The data contain tens of thousands of clones, 65% to 85% of them singletons. The starting material was PBMCs, obtained around atezolizumab (anti-PD-L1) treatment. This receptor was obtained from a man between 60 and 70 years old with urothelial cancer. The rearrangement joins TRBV9 to TRBJ2-3; 9 bases are a match to TRBD2. The CDR3 reads CASSAPWSGGFRTDTQYF. The CDR3 coding sequence is TGTGCCAGCAGCGCCCCGTGGAGCGGGGGGTTTCGCACAGATACGCAGTATTTT.